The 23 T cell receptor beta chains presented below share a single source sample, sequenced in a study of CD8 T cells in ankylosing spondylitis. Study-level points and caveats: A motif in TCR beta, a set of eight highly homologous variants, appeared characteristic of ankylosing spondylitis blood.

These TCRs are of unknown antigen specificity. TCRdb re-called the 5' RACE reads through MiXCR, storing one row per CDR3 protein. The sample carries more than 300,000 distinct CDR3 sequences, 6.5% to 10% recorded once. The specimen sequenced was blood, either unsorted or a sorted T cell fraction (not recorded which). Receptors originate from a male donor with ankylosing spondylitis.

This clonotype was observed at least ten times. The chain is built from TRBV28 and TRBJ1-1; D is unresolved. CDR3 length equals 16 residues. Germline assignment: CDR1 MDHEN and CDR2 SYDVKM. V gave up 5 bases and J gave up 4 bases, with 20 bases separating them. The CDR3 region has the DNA TGTGCCAGCAGTCGACCCGGACTTTTGGTGAGCACTGAAGCTTTCTTT. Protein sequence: CASSRPGLLVSTEAFF.

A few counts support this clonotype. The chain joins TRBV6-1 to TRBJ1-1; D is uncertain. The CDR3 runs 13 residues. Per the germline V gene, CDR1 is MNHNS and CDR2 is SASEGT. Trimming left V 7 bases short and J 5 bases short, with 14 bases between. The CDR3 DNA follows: TGTGCCAGCACCGACACTCCGGGGACTGAAGCTTTCTTT. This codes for CASTDTPGTEAFF.

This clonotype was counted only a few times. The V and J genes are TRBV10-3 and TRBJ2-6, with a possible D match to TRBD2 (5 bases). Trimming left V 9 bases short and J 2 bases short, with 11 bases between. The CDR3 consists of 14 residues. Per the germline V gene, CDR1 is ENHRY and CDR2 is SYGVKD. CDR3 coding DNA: TGTGCCATTAGAGGGATGACTGGGGCCAACGTCCTGACTTTC. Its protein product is CAIRGMTGANVLTF.

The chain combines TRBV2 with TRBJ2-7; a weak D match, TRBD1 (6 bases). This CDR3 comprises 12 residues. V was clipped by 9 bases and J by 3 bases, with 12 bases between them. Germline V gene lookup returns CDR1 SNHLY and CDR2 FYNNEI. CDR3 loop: CARQGSGYEQYF. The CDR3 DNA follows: TGTGCCAGACAGGGATCCGGCTACGAGCAGTACTTC.

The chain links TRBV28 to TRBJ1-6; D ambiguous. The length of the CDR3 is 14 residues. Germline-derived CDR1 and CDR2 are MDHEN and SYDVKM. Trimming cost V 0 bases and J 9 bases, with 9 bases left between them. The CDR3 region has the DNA TGTGCCAGCAGTTTATGGCGGTTGGGTTCACCCCTCCACTTT. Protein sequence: CASSLWRLGSPLHF.

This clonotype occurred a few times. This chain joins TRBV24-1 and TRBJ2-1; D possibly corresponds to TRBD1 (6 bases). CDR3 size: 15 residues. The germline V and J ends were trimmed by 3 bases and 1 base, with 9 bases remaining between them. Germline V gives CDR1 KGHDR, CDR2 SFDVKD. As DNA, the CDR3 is TGTGCCACCAGTGATCCAGGGGTATCCTACAATGAGCAGTTCTTC. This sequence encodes CATSDPGVSYNEQFF.

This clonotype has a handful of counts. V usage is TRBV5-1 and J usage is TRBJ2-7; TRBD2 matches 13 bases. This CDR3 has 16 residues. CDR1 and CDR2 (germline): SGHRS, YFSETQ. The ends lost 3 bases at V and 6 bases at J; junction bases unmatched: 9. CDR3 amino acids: CASSSTSGRAGFEQYF. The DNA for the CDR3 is TGCGCCAGCAGCTCTACTAGCGGGAGGGCCGGGTTCGAGCAGTACTTC.

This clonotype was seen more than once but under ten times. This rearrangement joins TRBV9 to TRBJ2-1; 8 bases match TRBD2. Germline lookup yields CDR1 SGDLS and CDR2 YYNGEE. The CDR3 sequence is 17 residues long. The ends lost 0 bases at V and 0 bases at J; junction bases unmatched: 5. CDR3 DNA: TGTGCCAGCAGCGTAGGGGGGACTAGAAGCTCCTACAATGAGCAGTTCTTC. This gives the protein CASSVGGTRSSYNEQFF.

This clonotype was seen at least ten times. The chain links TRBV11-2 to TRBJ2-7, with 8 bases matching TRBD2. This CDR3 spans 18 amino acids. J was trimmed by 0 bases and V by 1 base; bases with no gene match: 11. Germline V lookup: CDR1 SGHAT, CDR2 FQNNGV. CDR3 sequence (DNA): TGTGCCAGCAGCTTAGGTTTCGGTTGGACTAGCATCTCCTACGAGCAGTACTTC. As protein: CASSLGFGWTSISYEQYF.

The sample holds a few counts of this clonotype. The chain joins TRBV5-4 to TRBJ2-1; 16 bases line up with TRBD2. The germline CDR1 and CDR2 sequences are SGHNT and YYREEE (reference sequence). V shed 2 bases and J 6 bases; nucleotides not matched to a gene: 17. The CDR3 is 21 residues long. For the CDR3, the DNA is TGTGCCAGCAGCTTTGAAGACAGCCTGGGACTAGCGGGAGGGCCGGGCAATGAGCAGTTCTTC. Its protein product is CASSFEDSLGLAGGPGNEQFF. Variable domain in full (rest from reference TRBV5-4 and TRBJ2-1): ETGVTQSPTHLIKTRGQQVTLRCSSQSGHNTVSWYQQALGQGPQFIFQYYREEENGRGNFPPRFSGLQFPNYSSELNVNALELDDSALYLCASSFEDSLGLAGGPGNEQFFGPGTRLTVL.

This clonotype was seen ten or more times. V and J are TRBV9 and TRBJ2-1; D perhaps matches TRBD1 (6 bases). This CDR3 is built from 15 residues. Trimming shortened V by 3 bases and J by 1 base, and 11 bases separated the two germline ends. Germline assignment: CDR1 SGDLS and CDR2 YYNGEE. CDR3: CASSGSGQSYNEQFF. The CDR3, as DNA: TGTGCCAGCAGCGGATCGGGACAATCCTACAATGAGCAGTTCTTC.

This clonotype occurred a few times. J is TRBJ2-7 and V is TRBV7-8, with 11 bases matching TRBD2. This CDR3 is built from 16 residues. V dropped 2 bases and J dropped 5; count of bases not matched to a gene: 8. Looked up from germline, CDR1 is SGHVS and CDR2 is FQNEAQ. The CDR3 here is CASSLPFSGRADEQYF. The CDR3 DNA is TGTGCCAGCAGCTTACCTTTTAGCGGGAGGGCCGACGAGCAGTACTTC. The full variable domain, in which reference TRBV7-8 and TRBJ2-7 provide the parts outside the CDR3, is GAGVSQSPRYKVAKRGQDVALRCDPISGHVSLFWYQQALGQGPEFLTYFQNEAQLDKSGLPSDRFFAERPEGSVSTLKIQRTQQEDSAVYLCASSLPFSGRADEQYFGPGTRLTVT.

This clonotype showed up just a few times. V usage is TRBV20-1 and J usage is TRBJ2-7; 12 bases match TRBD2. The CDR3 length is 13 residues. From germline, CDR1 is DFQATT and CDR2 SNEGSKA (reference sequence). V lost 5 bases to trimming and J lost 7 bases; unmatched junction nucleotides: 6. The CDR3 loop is CSAPRLAGEEQYF. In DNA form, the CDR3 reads TGCAGTGCTCCTCGACTAGCGGGAGAAGAGCAGTACTTC.

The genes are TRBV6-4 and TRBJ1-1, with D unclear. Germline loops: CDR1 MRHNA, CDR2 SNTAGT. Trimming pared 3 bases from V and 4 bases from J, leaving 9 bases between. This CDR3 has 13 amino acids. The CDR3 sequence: CASSEGVGTEAFF. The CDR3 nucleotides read TGTGCCAGCAGTGAAGGAGTGGGCACTGAAGCTTTCTTT.

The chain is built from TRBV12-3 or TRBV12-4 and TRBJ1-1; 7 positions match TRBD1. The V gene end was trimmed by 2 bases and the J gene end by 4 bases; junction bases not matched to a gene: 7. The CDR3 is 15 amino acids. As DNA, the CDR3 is TGTGCCAGCAGTTTACGACAGGGTGGTAGCACTGAAGCTTTCTTT. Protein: CASSLRQGGSTEAFF.

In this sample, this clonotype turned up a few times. The CDR3 here is CASSSGGNSPLHF. DNA for the CDR3: TGTGCCAGCAGCTCAGGGGGTAATTCACCCCTCCACTTT. The chain employs TRBV7-3 and TRBJ1-6, with TRBD1 matching 7 bases. V lost 4 bases and J lost 6; bases outside the gene matches: 0. Germline V gene sequence: CDR1 SGHTA, CDR2 FQGTGA. The CDR3 totals 13 residues.

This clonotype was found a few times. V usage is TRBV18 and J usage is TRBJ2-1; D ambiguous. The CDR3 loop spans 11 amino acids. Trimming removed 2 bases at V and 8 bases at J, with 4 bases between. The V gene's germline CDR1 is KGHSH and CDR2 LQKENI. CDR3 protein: CASSPGDEQFF. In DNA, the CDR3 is TGTGCCAGCTCACCAGGGGATGAGCAGTTCTTC.

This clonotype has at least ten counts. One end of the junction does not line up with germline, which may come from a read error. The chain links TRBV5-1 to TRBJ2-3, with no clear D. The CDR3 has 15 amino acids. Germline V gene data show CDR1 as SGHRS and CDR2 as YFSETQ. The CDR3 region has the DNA TGTGCCAGCTCACCATCCGGCCGGAGCACAGATACGCAGTATTTT. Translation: CASSPSGRSTDTQYF.

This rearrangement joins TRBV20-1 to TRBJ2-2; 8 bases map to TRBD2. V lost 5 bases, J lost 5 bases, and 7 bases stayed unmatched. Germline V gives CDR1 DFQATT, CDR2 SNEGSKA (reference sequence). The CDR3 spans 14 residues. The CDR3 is CSAREGPVTGELFF. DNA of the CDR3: TGCAGTGCTCGGGAGGGCCCGGTTACCGGGGAGCTGTTTTTT.

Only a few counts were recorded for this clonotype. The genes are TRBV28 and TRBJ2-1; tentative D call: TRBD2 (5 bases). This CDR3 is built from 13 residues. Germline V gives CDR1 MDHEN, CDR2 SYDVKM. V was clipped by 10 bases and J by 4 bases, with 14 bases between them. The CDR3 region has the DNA TGTGCCACCACAGCGGTTGCGTACAATGAGCAGTTCTTC. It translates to CATTAVAYNEQFF.

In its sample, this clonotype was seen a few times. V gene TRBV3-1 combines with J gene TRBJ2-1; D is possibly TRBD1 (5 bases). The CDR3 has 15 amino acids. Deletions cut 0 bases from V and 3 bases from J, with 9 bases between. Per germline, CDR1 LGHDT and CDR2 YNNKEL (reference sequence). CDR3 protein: CASSQDRGYYNEQFF. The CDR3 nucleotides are TGTGCCAGCAGCCAAGATAGGGGATACTACAATGAGCAGTTCTTC.

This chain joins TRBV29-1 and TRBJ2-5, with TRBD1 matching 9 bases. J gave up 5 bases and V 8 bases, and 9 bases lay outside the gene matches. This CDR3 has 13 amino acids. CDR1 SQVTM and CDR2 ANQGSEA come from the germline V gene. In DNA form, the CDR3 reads TGCAGCACGTCCGGGACAGGGTCCGAGACCCAGTACTTC. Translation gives CSTSGTGSETQYF.

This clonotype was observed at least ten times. The CDR3 reads CASSFQRERNEQFF. Written as DNA, the CDR3 is TGTGCCAGCAGCTTCCAGCGGGAGAGGAATGAGCAGTTCTTC. The J gene is TRBJ2-1, the V gene TRBV7-2; 8 bases match TRBD2. The V and J ends lost 3 bases and 7 bases, in that order; junction bases with no gene match: 5. CDR3 length equals 14 residues. Germline V gene data show CDR1 as SGHTA and CDR2 as FQGNSA.